Listed below are T cell receptor beta chains from one sample, sequenced in a study of blood T cell repertoires in COVID-19. Generated by immunoSEQ multiplex PCR, the TCRdb table keeps only in-frame clones and is missing some. Of roughly 60,000 clones in the sample, about 88% were seen once. Sequenced material: peripheral blood. The origin of the receptors is a human donor with active COVID-19. The donor label of this sample is uncertain. Each CDR3 is given with its conserved first and last residue. The D gene is left open where the match is weak. The size field is filled for only some rows; it gives once, few, many or a size class.

v_call	clone_size	j_call	d_call	cdr3_aa	cdr3_nt
TRBV9	NA	TRBJ2-2	NA	CASTPNPQRATGELFF	TGTGCCAGCACCCCCAACCCCCAGCGGGCCACCGGGGAGCTGTTTTTT
TRBV19	NA	TRBJ2-7	TRBD1	CATAGTGFQQYF	TGTGCCACCGCGGGGACAGGGTTTCAGCAGTACTTC
TRBV4-1	NA	TRBJ2-3	TRBD2	CASRASGRRNTQYF	TGCGCCAGCAGAGCTAGCGGGAGAAGGAATACGCAGTATTTT
TRBV27	NA	TRBJ2-2	NA	CAHKTHPGGELFF	TGTGCTCACAAGACCCATCCGGGCGGGGAGCTGTTTTTT
TRBV30	NA	TRBJ1-1	NA	CAWTDTDTEAFF	TGTGCCTGGACTGACACCGACACTGAAGCTTTCTTT
TRBV2	once	TRBJ1-1	NA	CASSQEGLQNTEAFF	TGTGCCAGCAGTCAAGAGGGACTTCAAAACACTGAAGCTTTCTTT
TRBV6-5	NA	TRBJ2-7	TRBD1	CASNGQGAQNEQYF	TGTGCCAGCAATGGACAGGGGGCGCAGAACGAGCAGTACTTC
TRBV3-1/TRBV3-2	NA	TRBJ2-1	TRBD2	CASSHAPGLAGGPSSYNEQFF	TGTGCCAGCAGCCATGCTCCGGGACTAGCGGGGGGCCCTAGCTCCTACAATGAGCAGTTCTTC
TRBV3-1/TRBV3-2	NA	TRBJ2-5	TRBD2	CASSSGGGETQYF	TGTGCCAGCTCAAGCGGGGGTGGAGAGACCCAGTACTTC
TRBV4-1	NA	TRBJ2-3	TRBD1	CASSQEGTGNSDTQYF	TGCGCCAGCAGCCAAGAGGGGACAGGGAATTCAGATACGCAGTATTTT
TRBV10-3	NA	TRBJ2-1	TRBD1	CATRTGLYNEQFF	TGTGCCACCAGGACAGGACTCTACAATGAGCAGTTCTTC
TRBV7-2	NA	TRBJ2-1	NA	CASSRSTDTYNEQFF	TGTGCCAGCAGCCGGTCGACAGACACCTACAATGAGCAGTTCTTC
TRBV5-1	NA	TRBJ2-2	NA	CASSLVPGVNTGELFF	TGCGCCAGCAGCTTGGTCCCGGGGGTGAACACCGGGGAGCTGTTTTTT
TRBV7-9	NA	TRBJ1-2	TRBD1	CASSLDPTGRNGYTF	TGTGCCAGCAGCTTAGATCCGACAGGGAGGAATGGCTACACCTTC
TRBV9	NA	TRBJ2-7	TRBD1	CASSGGPGTGGGYEQYF	TGTGCCAGCAGCGGGGGGCCCGGGACAGGGGGCGGCTACGAGCAGTACTTC
TRBV9	NA	TRBJ2-3	NA	CASSVSRTDTQYF	TGTGCCAGCAGCGTCTCCCGCACAGATACGCAGTATTTT
TRBV7-2	once	TRBJ1-5	TRBD1	CASRDRVGGPQHF	TGTGCCAGCAGGGACAGGGTTGGCGGGCCCCAGCATTTT
TRBV6-2/TRBV6-3	once	TRBJ2-1	NA	CASSARDSEQFF	TGTGCCAGCAGTGCGCGTGACAGTGAGCAGTTCTTC
TRBV7-2	NA	TRBJ2-1	NA	CASSQGGQQIEQFF	TGTGCCAGCAGCCAGGGGGGCCAGCAGATTGAGCAGTTCTTC
TRBV29-1	NA	TRBJ2-7	NA	CSVGQSSYEQYF	TGCAGCGTCGGACAGAGCTCCTACGAGCAGTACTTC
TRBV7-9	NA	TRBJ2-5	NA	CASSPRDRIQETQYF	TGTGCCAGCAGCCCCCGGGATAGAATCCAAGAGACCCAGTACTTC
TRBV7-2	NA	TRBJ2-3	TRBD1	CASSPGQGRDTQYF	TGTGCCAGCAGCCCGGGACAGGGCAGAGATACGCAGTATTTT
TRBV7-2	once	TRBJ2-3	NA	CASTLRGTGTSTDTQYF	TGTGCCAGCACCTTAAGGGGTACGGGTACTAGCACAGATACGCAGTATTTT
TRBV19	NA	TRBJ1-6	NA	CASSIAGVRYSYNSPLHF	TGTGCCAGTAGTATAGCGGGGGTCAGGTACTCCTATAATTCACCCCTCCACTTT
TRBV20-1	NA	TRBJ2-7	NA	CSASHRWATRFEQYF	TGCAGTGCTAGTCATAGGTGGGCAACGCGCTTCGAGCAGTACTTC
TRBV19	NA	TRBJ2-1	NA	CASRSDRLSYNEQFF	TGTGCCAGTAGGTCGGACAGACTCTCCTACAATGAGCAGTTCTTC
TRBV18	NA	TRBJ1-3	NA	CASSERGGSRSGNTIYF	TGTGCCAGCTCAGAGAGGGGGGGCAGCCGCTCTGGAAACACCATATATTTT
TRBV18	NA	TRBJ2-7	NA	CASSPGGSSYEQYF	TGTGCCAGCTCACCCGGCGGAAGCTCCTACGAGCAGTACTTC
TRBV9	NA	TRBJ1-2	NA	CASSVQDFYGYTF	TGTGCCAGCAGTGTACAGGATTTCTATGGCTACACCTTC
TRBV19	NA	TRBJ1-1	NA	CATRVNTEAFF	TGTGCCACAAGAGTGAACACTGAAGCTTTCTTT
TRBV2	NA	TRBJ1-3	NA	CASSDKGQRTGNTIYF	TGTGCCAGCAGCGATAAAGGACAGAGGACTGGAAACACCATATATTTT
TRBV4-2	NA	TRBJ2-3	NA	CASSQAPLTGFRTDTQYF	TGTGCCAGCAGCCAAGCCCCCCTCACGGGATTCCGCACAGATACGCAGTATTTT
TRBV27	once	TRBJ2-5	TRBD2	CASSPGLAGTVETQYF	TGTGCCAGCAGTCCGGGACTAGCGGGGACCGTAGAGACCCAGTACTTC
TRBV7-3	NA	TRBJ2-7	TRBD2	CASSLRGGRAYEQYF	TGTGCCAGCAGCTTAAGGGGCGGGAGGGCCTACGAGCAGTACTTC
TRBV5-1	once	TRBJ1-2	TRBD1	CASGTGTGGEGSGYTF	TGCGCCAGCGGCACCGGGACAGGGGGCGAGGGAAGTGGCTACACCTTC